The clone carrying this T cell receptor beta chain was detected ten times or more. No antigen is known for it. This sample was included in a study of molecular identifiers for immune sequencing clone quantification. Naive CD8 T cells were picked out by sorting for CD8+CD4-CCR7+CD45RA+. General study findings and limits: With a barcode shared among identical TCR molecules, highly expanded clone sizes could be underestimated. Effector cells had over 98% of their molecules in clones above 20 RNA copies, while naive cells had under 1%.

The authors built bulk TCR libraries by previously described methods with listed TCR primers. TCRdb reprocessed the PCR reads with MiXCR, giving one entry per CDR3 protein. The sample has just under 650,000 distinct CDR3 sequences, less than 20% seen once; the top ten hold 0.85% to 0.9%. Germline lookup yields CDR1 SGHTS and CDR2 YDEGEE. Between the trimmed V and J ends, which lost 4 bases and 6 bases, there was a span of 28 bases. This CDR3 contains 19 residues. The genes are TRBV5-8 and TRBJ2-2; D is ambiguous. The sequencing input was naive CD8+ T cells from blood, with Jurkat cell RNA spiked in. Sample subset: FACS-sorted CD8+CD4-CCR7+CD45RA+ naive T cells. The sequence derives from a human donor in good health. Some libraries in this study had Jurkat cell RNA spiked in. The CDR3 loop is CASSGSTGDLERGPGELFF. The CDR3 DNA follows: TGTGCCAGCAGCGGGTCGACGGGCGACTTAGAAAGAGGTCCCGGGGAGCTGTTTTTT. The variable domain in full, completed from reference TRBV5-8 and TRBJ2-2, reads EAGVTQSPTHLIKTRGQQATLRCSPISGHTSVYWYQQALGLGLQFLLWYDEGEERNRGNFPPRFSGRQFPNYSSELNVNALELEDSALYLCASSGSTGDLERGPGELFFGEGSRLTVL.